Given below is one TCR beta chain in context. What it binds is not known. This sample was included in a study of chemoradiotherapy in HPV16-positive cancers. Study background: Functional T-cell assays on a couple of HPV16-positive patients' cells defined candidate HPV-specific clones and common TCR motifs. Whole-study results and caveats: Candidate HPV-specific clones and E7-related TCR motifs grew in tumor during treatment.

This table comes from immunoSEQ multiplex PCR, and its TCRdb copy is limited to in-frame clones, with some not included. Found here are about 22,000 clones, 73% of them singletons; the top ten hold 2.6%. Trimming took 2 bases from V and 7 from J; bases not matched to a gene: 6. There are 15 residues in the CDR3. CDR1 and CDR2 (germline): SGHTA, FQGNSA. This chain joins TRBV7-2 and TRBJ1-5, with 9 bases matching TRBD1. The biological material was taken from a patient who underwent chemoradiotherapy. This TCR was recovered from a human donor with HPV-associated anogenital cancer. CDR3 protein: CASSLRRTGDQPQHF. CDR3 in DNA: TGTGCCAGCAGCTTAAGGAGGACAGGGGACCAGCCCCAGCATTTT.